These 8 T cell receptor beta chains share one sample of origin, sequenced in a study of CD8+ T cells in alopecia areata. Investigators isolated RNA and reverse transcribed it into cDNA to act as the sequencing template. Produced via immunoSEQ multiplex PCR; TCRdb's table is partial and in-frame only. Of approximately 100,000 clones in the sample, just under 60% are singletons; the top ten hold approximately 16%. The treatment was: oral pan-JAK inhibitor, 5-10 mg twice daily. The material sequenced was CD8+ T cells sorted from blood, taken at roughly week 58, from a patient treated with tofacitinib. Receptors originate from a human donor with alopecia areata.

The V call is TRBV19, the J call TRBJ2-5, with TRBD1 matching 8 bases. The ends lost 9 bases at V and 4 bases at J; junction bases unmatched: 7. The CDR3 has 13 amino acids. CDR1 and CDR2 from the germline V gene are LNHDA and SQIVND (reference sequence). The CDR3 region has the DNA TGTGCCAGGCTTGCAGGGGGCGGAGAGACCCAGTACTTC. Protein product: CARLAGGGETQYF. The full variable domain, completed using reference TRBV19 and TRBJ2-5, is DGGITQSPKYLFRKEGQNVTLSCEQNLNHDAMYWYRQDPGQGLRLIYYSQIVNDFQKGDIAEGYSVSREKKESFPLTVTSAQKNPTAFYLCARLAGGGETQYFGPGTRLLVL.

This rearrangement joins TRBV5-6 to TRBJ1-1, with TRBD1 matching over 7 bases. The CDR3 runs 12 residues. Germline V gives CDR1 SGHDT, CDR2 YYEEEE. V was pared by 3 bases and J by 6 bases, with 2 bases of the junction left unmatched. The CDR3 coding sequence is TGTGCCAGCAGCTATGGGACAGCTGAAGCTTTCTTT. It yields the protein CASSYGTAEAFF.

The rearrangement joins TRBV2 to TRBJ2-3; 8 nucleotides align to TRBD2. Trimming at V came to 9 bases and at J to 5 bases, leaving 10 bases not matched to a gene. CDR1 is SNHLY, CDR2 FYNNEI, per germline. This CDR3 spans 14 amino acids. The CDR3 DNA is TGTGCCAGTCTAGCGGGTCCATTGGGAGATACGCAGTATTTT. Translating it yields CASLAGPLGDTQYF.

A few counts support this clone. V gene TRBV7-2 combines with J gene TRBJ1-5, with D perhaps TRBD1 (5 bases). Trimming stripped 2 bases from V and 5 bases from J, with 16 bases between. The CDR3 contains 16 residues. CDR1 is SGHTA and CDR2 is FQGNSA in the germline V gene. The CDR3 DNA sequence: TGTGCCAGCAGCTTATCCCCGGGGGTGCAGGATCAGCCCCAGCATTTT. As protein: CASSLSPGVQDQPQHF.

As DNA, the CDR3 is TGTGCCAGCAGCTTAGGCCCATTACTAGCATCGGAGCAGTTCTTC. It is translated as CASSLGPLLASEQFF. The chain employs TRBV7-9 and TRBJ2-1; TRBD2 is a possible D gene (6 bases). The germline V gene encodes CDR1 SEHNR and CDR2 FQNEAQ (reference sequence). V shed 1 base and J shed 10 bases, with 17 bases lying between them. The CDR3 runs 15 residues.

The V and J genes are TRBV27 and TRBJ1-5; D is unresolved. Germline V lookup: CDR1 MNHEY, CDR2 SMNVEV (reference sequence). V was pared by 0 bases and J by 3 bases, with 9 bases between. The CDR3 loop spans 15 amino acids. The CDR3 here is CASSLSIGANQPQHF. DNA of the CDR3: TGTGCCAGCAGTTTATCGATAGGAGCCAATCAGCCCCAGCATTTT.

J is TRBJ1-2 and V is TRBV25-1, with a possible D match to TRBD1 (5 bases). CDR1 is MGHDK and CDR2 is SYGVNS in the germline V gene. V was clipped by 2 bases and J by 4 bases, with 8 bases between them. The CDR3 extends over 13 amino acids. CDR3 amino acids: CASSEGGGYGYTF. The CDR3 DNA sequence: TGTGCCAGCAGTGAAGGGGGGGGCTATGGCTACACCTTC.

CDR3 DNA sequence: TGTGCCAGCAGCCAAAAGACAGCTAACTATGGCTACACCTTC. Its translation: CASSQKTANYGYTF. V and J are TRBV7-9 and TRBJ1-2; a weak D match, TRBD1 (5 bases). CDR1 is SEHNR and CDR2 is FQNEAQ in the germline V gene (reference sequence). The CDR3 spans 14 residues. Trimming stripped 5 bases from V and 0 bases from J, with 10 bases between.